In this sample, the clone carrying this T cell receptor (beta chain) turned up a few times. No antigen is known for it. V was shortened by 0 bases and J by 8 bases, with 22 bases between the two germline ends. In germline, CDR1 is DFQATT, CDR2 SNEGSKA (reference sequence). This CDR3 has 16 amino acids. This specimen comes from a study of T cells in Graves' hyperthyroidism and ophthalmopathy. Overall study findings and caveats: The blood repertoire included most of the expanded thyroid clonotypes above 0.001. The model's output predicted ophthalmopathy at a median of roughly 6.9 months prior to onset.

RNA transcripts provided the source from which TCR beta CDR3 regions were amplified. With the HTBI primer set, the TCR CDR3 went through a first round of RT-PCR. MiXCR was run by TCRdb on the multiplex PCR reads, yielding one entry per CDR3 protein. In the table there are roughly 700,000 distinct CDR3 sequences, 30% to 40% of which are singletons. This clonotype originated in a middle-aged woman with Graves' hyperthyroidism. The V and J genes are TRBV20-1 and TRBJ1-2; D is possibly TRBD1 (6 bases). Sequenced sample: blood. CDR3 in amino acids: CSARDLGGGGQWGYTF. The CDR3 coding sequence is TGCAGTGCTAGAGATCTCGGTGGTGGGGGCCAATGGGGCTACACCTTC.